Listed below are T cell receptor beta chains from one sample, sequenced in a study of shared clonotypes between healthy human individuals. The assay was immunoSEQ multiplex PCR, and TCRdb's table has in-frame clones only and misses some. The data show 110,000 or so clones, about 67% seen once. Sample: memory CD8+ T cells sorted from blood. Receptors originate from a woman aged 25-40 years in good health. The CDR3 runs from the conserved cysteine through the conserved F or W. The D gene is left open where the match is weak. Clone size, where shown, is once, few, many, or a class for clones that have expanded.

abundance	d_gene	v_gene	j_gene	CDR3nt	CDR3aa
.	.	TRBV27	TRBJ2-7	TGTGCCAGCAGCGAAAGTGGTGGGCTTCCCTACGAGCAGTACTTC	CASSESGGLPYEQYF
once	TRBD1	TRBV6-4	TRBJ1-1	TGTGCCAGCAGGCCACAGGGGGCGAACACTGAAGCTTTCTTT	CASRPQGANTEAFF
once	.	TRBV9	TRBJ2-1	TGTGCCAGCAGCGTAGCCTCTCGCTCCTACAATGAGCAGTTCTTC	CASSVASRSYNEQFF
.	TRBD1	TRBV6-1	TRBJ2-7	TGTGCCAGCAGAGGGGACAGCTCCTACGAGCAGTACTTC	CASRGDSSYEQYF
once	.	TRBV2	TRBJ1-3	TGTGCCAGCACCATGGACGCCCAGATTAGGAACACCATATATTTT	CASTMDAQIRNTIYF
.	.	TRBV19	TRBJ1-1	TGTGCCAGTAGTTTGGGGCGAAACACTGAAGCTTTCTTT	CASSLGRNTEAFF
.	TRBD2	TRBV27	TRBJ2-7	TGTGCCAGCAGTCGGTATCTCGTATTGGGGGGGTTGGATCATGATGGCGGGCAGTACTTC	CASSRYLVLGGLDHDGGQYF
.	.	TRBV5-6	TRBJ2-2	TGTGCCAGCAGCCGAAAGGGGTGGGCCGGGGAGCTGTTTTTT	CASSRKGWAGELFF
.	.	TRBV6-5	TRBJ2-7	TGTGCCAGCAGTTCCAATTCCCCCTACGAGCAGTACTTC	CASSSNSPYEQYF
.	.	TRBV28	TRBJ1-5	TGTGCCAGCAGTTTAGTAAGGGGGGGTCAACAGCCCCAGCATTTT	CASSLVRGGQQPQHF
few	.	TRBV27	TRBJ2-7	TGTGCCAGCAGTCGCGGGACAAATGACGAGCAGTACTTC	CASSRGTNDEQYF
few	.	TRBV7-8	TRBJ1-1	TGTGCCAGCAGCTTAGGGAGCACTGAAGCTTTCTTT	CASSLGSTEAFF
.	.	TRBV4-1	TRBJ1-2	TGCGCCAGCAGCCAAGACAGACACTACTATGGCTACACCTTC	CASSQDRHYYGYTF
.	TRBD2	TRBV12-5	TRBJ2-3	TGTGCTAGTGGTTTGGGAAGCGGGATCCAGACAGATACGCAGTATTTT	CASGLGSGIQTDTQYF
.	.	TRBV5-6	TRBJ2-7	TGTGCCAGCAGCTCCTACGACTTCTACGAGCAGTACTTC	CASSSYDFYEQYF
.	TRBD2	TRBV11-2	TRBJ2-1	TGTGCCAGCAGAGGGACTAGCGGGCCCGATGAGCAGTTCTTC	CASRGTSGPDEQFF
.	TRBD2	TRBV19	TRBJ2-1	TGTGCCAGTACCGAGGGACTAGCCTCCTGGGAGCAGTTCTTC	CASTEGLASWEQFF
.	.	TRBV30	TRBJ2-7	TGTGCCTGGAGTATGGGTCCGCTGTCCTACGAGCAGTACTTC	CAWSMGPLSYEQYF
.	.	TRBV15	TRBJ2-1	TGTGCCACCAGCAACTTACAGGGTAATGAGCAGTTCTTC	CATSNLQGNEQFF
few	TRBD1	TRBV30	TRBJ2-1	TGTGCCTGGAGTCTCAGGGACAGGGGACGGCAGTTCTTC	CAWSLRDRGRQFF
.	TRBD1	TRBV25-1	TRBJ2-7	TGTGCCAGCAGGGCTCTGGGGACAGGGGGAAATCGGCAGTACTTC	CASRALGTGGNRQYF
once	.	TRBV21-1	TRBJ2-7	TGTGCCAGCAGCAAAGGGAAGTGTCTAGTGGGATATGGGTACGAGCAGTACTTC	CASSKGKCLVGYGYEQYF
.	.	TRBV4-1	TRBJ1-5	TGCGCCAGCAGCCAAGGGATCACAGGTGGCAATCAGCCCCAGCATTTT	CASSQGITGGNQPQHF
many	TRBD2	TRBV4-2	TRBJ2-5	TGTGCCAGCAGCCAAGATCGAGGTAGCGGGGAAGAGACCCAGTACTTC	CASSQDRGSGEETQYF
many	TRBD1	TRBV15	TRBJ2-7	TGTGCCACCAGCAGCCGGGCGGACAGGGTCGACGAGCAGTACTTC	CATSSRADRVDEQYF
once	TRBD1	TRBV6-1	TRBJ1-4	TGTGCCAGCAGTGTTGGCCCGGGGACAGGGAACGAAAAACTGTTTTTT	CASSVGPGTGNEKLFF
.	.	TRBV7-6	TRBJ2-5	TGTGCCAGCAGCTTAGGCCAAGAGACCCAGTACTTC	CASSLGQETQYF
.	TRBD2	TRBV28	TRBJ2-6	TGTGCCAGCAGTTTATACTTTAGCGGGGAGAGCTCTGGGGCCAACGTCCTGACTTTC	CASSLYFSGESSGANVLTF
.	.	TRBV29-1	TRBJ2-7	TGCAGCGTCGTCGGCCCTGCGGGCCGGAGGGACGAGCAGTACTTC	CSVVGPAGRRDEQYF
.	.	TRBV25-1	TRBJ1-3	TGTGCCAGCAGTGACCCCGCAGGAAACACCATATATTTT	CASSDPAGNTIYF
few	TRBD2	TRBV28	TRBJ2-7	TGTGCCAGCAGTTTTTACGGGACTACATCCTACGAGCAGTACTTC	CASSFYGTTSYEQYF
.	TRBD2	TRBV28	TRBJ2-1	TGTGCCAGCAGTCCTAGCGGACGGGGGTACAATGAGCAGTTCTTC	CASSPSGRGYNEQFF
once	TRBD2	TRBV2	TRBJ2-7	TGTGCCACCCTAGCGGGAGCGGGCGAGCAGTACTTC	CATLAGAGEQYF
.	.	TRBV25-1	TRBJ2-7	TGTGCCAGCAGTGATGCGGACTTAACCTACGAGCAGTACTTC	CASSDADLTYEQYF
.	TRBD2	TRBV6-1	TRBJ2-7	TGTGCCAGCAGTGGGGATAGCGGGACGGGGTCCTACGAGCAGTACTTC	CASSGDSGTGSYEQYF
once	.	TRBV28	TRBJ1-4	TGTGCCAGCGCATTTTTCGATGAAAAACTGTTTTTT	CASAFFDEKLFF
once	.	TRBV27	TRBJ2-7	TGTGCCAGCAAGACCGTGCGGAGGGGGGCCTACGAGCAGTACTTC	CASKTVRRGAYEQYF
.	.	TRBV6-6	TRBJ2-7	TGTGCCAGCAGCCCTCTAGGGGAGGTCTACGAGCAGTACTTC	CASSPLGEVYEQYF
.	TRBD2	TRBV4-1	TRBJ2-7	TGCGCCAGCAGCCAACCGGGACTAGCGGAAAGAGAGCAGTACTTC	CASSQPGLAEREQYF
.	.	TRBV29-1	TRBJ2-7	TGCAGCGTTGAGAGGGCCGAGACGGACGAGCAGTACTTC	CSVERAETDEQYF
.	.	TRBV7-3	TRBJ2-4	TGTGCCAGCAGTCACTGGACAGAAAACATTCAGTACTTC	CASSHWTENIQYF
.	.	TRBV25-1	TRBJ2-3	TGTGCCAGCAGTGAGCCTCAGGGGGGTGCGCAGTATTTT	CASSEPQGGAQYF